These T cell receptor beta chains were read from a single sample in a study of T cell repertoires in cytomegalovirus infection. Via MiXCR, TCRdb re-called the reads, giving one row per CDR3 protein. This table has about 76,000 distinct CDR3 sequences, approximately 3.7% appearing once. What was sequenced was PBMCs. All receptors derive from a human donor in good health (CMV status not recorded). Some clones in this sample may be carry-over from other donors' samples. The CDR3 runs from the conserved cysteine through the conserved F or W. D genes are given only for firm matches. Clone size appears in some rows only: once, few, many, or a class for an expanded clone.

d_gene	v_gene	j_gene	abundance	CDR3nt	CDR3aa
TRBD1	TRBV4-1	TRBJ2-3	many	TGCGCCAGCAGCCAAGCTTTTTCTAGGACAGGGGCCTCGGTTATGCAGTATTTT	CASSQAFSRTGASVMQYF
.	TRBV6-2/TRBV6-3	TRBJ1-6	many	TGTGCCAGCAGTTACCGGCAGTGGGGCCATAATTCACCCCTCCACTTT	CASSYRQWGHNSPLHF
.	TRBV7-2	TRBJ2-5	.	TGTGCCAGCAGATTGGTGACGGAGACCCAGTACTTC	CASRLVTETQYF
.	TRBV28	TRBJ2-3	many	TGTGCCAGCATGGAACACAACCCCGTCCTCACAGATACGCAGTATTTT	CASMEHNPVLTDTQYF
.	TRBV6-5	TRBJ1-1	many	TGTGCCAGCAGTTACGCCCCGTCCAGGGCGAACACTGAAGCTTTCTTT	CASSYAPSRANTEAFF
.	TRBV19	TRBJ1-5	many	TGTGCCAGTAGTACGACAGGACGGGGAAGCAATCAGCCCCAGCATTTT	CASSTTGRGSNQPQHF
.	TRBV18	TRBJ2-3	many	TGTGCCAGCTCACCAGGCCAGGGGGGTTCAGATACGCAGTATTTT	CASSPGQGGSDTQYF
.	TRBV5-1	TRBJ1-2	many	TGCGCCAGCAGCCAAGTACAGGACCATTATGGCTACACCTTC	CASSQVQDHYGYTF
.	TRBV7-2	TRBJ1-5	many	TGTGCCAGCAGCCCCCTCACGCGTCAGCCCCAGCATTTT	CASSPLTRQPQHF
.	TRBV7-2	TRBJ1-1	many	TGTGCCAGCAGCTTAGGGGGAGGGTACACTGAAGCTTTCTTT	CASSLGGGYTEAFF
.	TRBV7-2	TRBJ1-5	many	TGTGCCAGCAGCTTATCGGGGGGGCGCGAGCCCCAGCATTTT	CASSLSGGREPQHF
TRBD1	TRBV2	TRBJ2-1	many	TGTGCCAGCAGCGGGGGACAGGGGGTAAACAATGAGCAGTTCTTC	CASSGGQGVNNEQFF
TRBD1	TRBV6-5	TRBJ2-3	many	TGTGCCAGCAGTTACGGTCCGGGACAGGGGGGAGATACGCAGTATTTT	CASSYGPGQGGDTQYF
TRBD1	TRBV29-1	TRBJ1-1	many	TGCAGCGCTGCCGGACAGGGGGGGAATGAAGCTTTCTTT	CSAAGQGGNEAFF